The next 32 T cell receptor beta chains were all read from a single sample in a study of CD8 T cells in Susac syndrome. RNA in amounts of roughly 0.5 to 1 ug was reverse transcribed with random hexamers. TCRdb processed the immunoSEQ multiplex PCR reads anew with MiXCR; each CDR3 protein has one entry. The sample contains about 80,000 distinct CDR3 sequences, roughly 91% of which appear only once. Sample: CD4+ T cells from PBMCs. These receptors all come from a human donor with Susac syndrome.

This clonotype was seen a handful of times. The chain combines TRBV2 with TRBJ1-5; 7 bases fit TRBD1. This CDR3 is 14 amino acids long. V gave up 4 bases and J gave up 4 bases; unmatched junction bases: 4. Per the germline V gene, CDR1 is SNHLY and CDR2 is FYNNEI. CDR3 sequence: CASSGQGRNQPQHF. The CDR3 region has the DNA TGTGCCAGCAGTGGACAGGGCCGGAATCAGCCCCAGCATTTT.

The V call is TRBV30, the J call TRBJ1-3; possibly TRBD1 for D (5 bases). The CDR3 is made up of 15 amino acids. The V gene's germline CDR1 is GTSNPN and CDR2 SVGIG (reference sequence). The germline V and J ends were trimmed by 0 bases and 2 bases, with 11 bases remaining between them. In nucleotides, the CDR3 is TGTGCCTGGAGTGTAGGTGGGGCGGCTGGAAACACCATATATTTT. The encoded protein is CAWSVGGAAGNTIYF. Looking up the rest from reference TRBV30 and TRBJ1-3 gives the full variable domain: SQTIHQWPATLVQPVGSPLSLECTVEGTSNPNLYWYRQAAGRGLQLLFYSVGIGQISSEVPQNLSASRPQDRQFILSSKKLLLSDSGFYLCAWSVGGAAGNTIYFGEGSWLTVV.

This rearrangement joins TRBV9 to TRBJ2-1, with 10 bases lining up with TRBD2. The CDR3 spans 17 residues. J lost 8 bases, V lost 0 bases, and 11 bases had no gene match. Germline V gives CDR1 SGDLS, CDR2 YYNGEE. The CDR3: CASSVASSGSGGDEQFF. CDR3 nucleotide sequence: TGTGCCAGCAGCGTAGCTTCTAGCGGGAGCGGGGGGGATGAGCAGTTCTTC. The full variable domain, in which reference TRBV9 and TRBJ2-1 provide the parts outside the CDR3, is DSGVTQTPKHLITATGQRVTLRCSPRSGDLSVYWYQQSLDQGLQFLIQYYNGEERAKGNILERFSAQQFPDLHSELNLSSLELGDSALYFCASSVASSGSGGDEQFFGPGTRLTVL.

The V and J genes are TRBV12-5 and TRBJ2-5, with a tentative D call TRBD2 (5 bases). Trimming took 6 bases from V and 4 from J, leaving 12 bases between them. The CDR3 is 13 amino acids. Germline assignment: CDR1 LGHNT and CDR2 FRNRAP. The CDR3 sequence is CASGLNGRETQYF. CDR3 coding DNA: TGTGCTAGTGGGTTGAATGGGAGAGAGACCCAGTACTTC.

The genes are TRBV2 and TRBJ1-3; 7 nucleotides align to TRBD1. Germline V gene lookup returns CDR1 SNHLY and CDR2 FYNNEI. CDR3 size: 17 residues. J was trimmed by 0 bases and V by 5 bases; bases with no gene match: 10. The CDR3 sequence is CASSTNRGYSSGNTIYF. The CDR3 nucleotides read TGTGCCAGCAGTACGAACAGGGGCTATAGCTCTGGAAACACCATATATTTT.

The rearrangement joins TRBV27 to TRBJ2-3, with TRBD1 matching 7 bases. Trimming took 2 bases from V and 6 from J; bases not matched to a gene: 11. The CDR3 extends over 16 amino acids. Germline CDR1 reads MNHEY; CDR2 reads SMNVEV (reference sequence). CDR3 coding DNA: TGTGCCAGCAGTTTAAAGGGACAGTCTCTTCCCGATACGCAGTATTTT. Translated: CASSLKGQSLPDTQYF.

The rearrangement joins TRBV6-6 to TRBJ2-3, with D perhaps matching TRBD2 (5 bases). Germline V gene data show CDR1 as MNHNY and CDR2 as SVGAGI (reference sequence). This CDR3 spans 14 amino acids. V lost 2 bases and J lost 0, with 6 bases in between. Here the CDR3 DNA reads TGTGCCAGCAGTTACCCGGGGAGCACAGATACGCAGTATTTT. Translation gives CASSYPGSTDTQYF.

In this sample, this clonotype turned up a few times. Here the CDR3 reads CASSQNYEQYF. The CDR3 DNA reads as TGTGCCAGCAGTCAAAACTACGAGCAGTACTTC. This chain uses TRBV6-2 or TRBV6-3 with TRBJ2-7; no clear D gene. The V gene's germline CDR1 is MNHEY and CDR2 SVGEGT. This CDR3 comprises 11 residues. With 5 bases removed from V and 3 bases from J, the gap between germline ends came to 5 bases.

This chain connects TRBV28 to TRBJ2-7; a weak D match, TRBD1 (8 bases). CDR1 is MDHEN, CDR2 SYDVKM, per germline. This CDR3 has 15 residues. The ends were cut back, 3 bases at V and 2 bases at J, with 14 bases in the middle. The CDR3 sequence: CASSLGGTGPYEQYF. DNA for the CDR3: TGTGCCAGCAGTTTGGGGGGGACAGGTCCCTACGAGCAGTACTTC.

This chain connects TRBV20-1 to TRBJ2-1; 9 nucleotides agree with TRBD2. The germline gives CDR1 DFQATT, CDR2 SNEGSKA (reference sequence). This CDR3 spans 15 amino acids. Unmatched junction bases numbered 11, after V lost 5 bases and J lost 6 bases. The CDR3 here is CSAVHSGGHLNEQFF. The CDR3 nucleotides read TGCAGTGCTGTGCATAGCGGGGGACATCTCAATGAGCAGTTCTTC.

The chain joins TRBV7-9 to TRBJ1-3; maybe TRBD1 (5 bases). Germline V gene lookup returns CDR1 SEHNR and CDR2 FQNEAQ (reference sequence). The CDR3 runs 15 residues. V gave up 4 bases and J gave up 4 bases, with 14 bases separating them. Here the CDR3 reads CASSSQGAAGNTIYF. The CDR3 DNA is TGTGCCAGCAGCTCCCAGGGTGCCGCGGGAAACACCATATATTTT. The full variable domain, completed using reference TRBV7-9 and TRBJ1-3, is DTGVSQNPRHKITKRGQNVTFRCDPISEHNRLYWYRQTLGQGPEFLTYFQNEAQLEKSRLLSDRFSAERPKGSFSTLEIQRTEQGDSAMYLCASSSQGAAGNTIYFGEGSWLTVV.

The chain uses TRBV6-5 and TRBJ2-1; D might be TRBD1 or TRBD2, each matching 5 bases. This CDR3 comprises 15 residues. The V gene's germline CDR1 is MNHEY and CDR2 SVGAGI. Trimming shortened V by 0 bases and J by 7 bases, and 13 bases separated the two germline ends. The CDR3 loop is CASSYSGPPRNEQFF. In DNA, the CDR3 is TGTGCCAGCAGTTACTCGGGACCACCAAGGAATGAGCAGTTCTTC.

The V and J genes are TRBV7-3 and TRBJ2-3; 8 bases map to TRBD2. V shed 5 bases and J 0 bases; nucleotides not matched to a gene: 7. Germline CDR1 and CDR2: SGHTA and FQGTGA. The CDR3 totals 16 residues. CDR3: CASSPRTSRSTDTQYF. The CDR3 DNA follows: TGTGCCAGCAGCCCCAGGACTAGCCGGAGCACAGATACGCAGTATTTT. Full variable domain (missing parts from reference TRBV7-3 and TRBJ2-3): GAGVSQTPSNKVTEKGKYVELRCDPISGHTALYWYRQSLGQGPEFLIYFQGTGAADDSGLPNDRFFAVRPEGSVSTLKIQRTERGDSAVYLCASSPRTSRSTDTQYFGPGTRLTVL.

V gene TRBV6-2 or TRBV6-3 combines with J gene TRBJ1-2; D is unclear. Germline CDR1 is MNHEY and CDR2 is SVGEGT. The V gene lost 4 bases and the J gene lost 4 bases, with 10 bases spanning the gap. This CDR3 contains 13 residues. The CDR3 sequence is CASSLQRLYGYTF. In DNA form, the CDR3 reads TGTGCCAGCAGTTTACAGCGCCTCTATGGCTACACCTTC.

The chain links TRBV14 to TRBJ2-2, with 7 bases identical to TRBD1. Germline V gene sequence: CDR1 SGHDN, CDR2 FVKESK. This CDR3 is built from 16 residues. V lost 2 bases to trimming and J lost 4 bases; unmatched junction nucleotides: 7. The chain's CDR3 is CASSQRQGRVTGELFF. DNA for the CDR3: TGTGCCAGCAGCCAAAGACAGGGCAGGGTCACCGGGGAGCTGTTTTTT.

The V and J genes are TRBV7-2 and TRBJ2-7; D is possibly TRBD1 (6 bases). This CDR3 contains 13 residues. Between the trimmed V and J ends, which lost 5 bases and 2 bases, there was a span of 10 bases. Germline CDR1 reads SGHTA; CDR2 reads FQGNSA. The CDR3 nucleotides read TGTGCCAGCAGCCGGGACACCCCCTACGAGCAGTACTTC. Encoded protein: CASSRDTPYEQYF.

The chain links TRBV7-2 to TRBJ2-7; D is undetermined. The germline V gene encodes CDR1 SGHTA and CDR2 FQGNSA. The CDR3 length is 13 residues. Trimming pared 5 bases from V and 4 bases from J, leaving 12 bases between. The CDR3 DNA reads as TGTGCCAGCAGCCCCACGTTAAGATACGAGCAGTACTTC. This encodes CASSPTLRYEQYF.

The chain combines TRBV18 with TRBJ1-1; D unresolved. Germline values: CDR1 KGHSH, CDR2 LQKENI. Trimming removed 6 bases at V and 1 base at J, with 12 bases between. This CDR3 has 14 amino acids. The CDR3: CASSPAARNTEAFF. The CDR3 region has the DNA TGTGCCAGCTCCCCGGCGGCCAGGAACACTGAAGCTTTCTTT.

The chain joins TRBV2 to TRBJ1-5, with 9 bases that match TRBD1. V lost 5 bases, J lost 7 bases, and 6 bases stayed unmatched. The germline gives CDR1 SNHLY, CDR2 FYNNEI. The CDR3 extends over 14 amino acids. CDR3: CASSQQGAKQPQHF. Here the CDR3 DNA reads TGTGCCAGCAGTCAACAGGGGGCGAAACAGCCCCAGCATTTT.

The chain couples TRBV29-1 to TRBJ2-2; 7 nucleotides match TRBD2. The CDR3 has 14 amino acids. Per the germline V gene, CDR1 is SQVTM and CDR2 is ANQGSEA. CDR3 loop: CAGGERLNTGELFF. For the CDR3, the DNA is TGCGCTGGGGGGGAACGGCTTAACACCGGGGAGCTGTTTTTT.

This chain joins TRBV5-1 and TRBJ2-1; 11 nucleotides align to TRBD2. This CDR3 has 14 amino acids. Germline V lookup: CDR1 SGHRS, CDR2 YFSETQ. V lost 0 bases and J lost 9; bases outside the gene matches: 2. The CDR3 DNA reads as TGCGCCAGCAGCTTGGGACTAGCGGGGATTGAGCAGTTCTTC. It is translated as CASSLGLAGIEQFF.

This chain joins TRBV20-1 and TRBJ1-4; D not resolved. CDR1 is DFQATT, CDR2 SNEGSKA, per germline (reference sequence). V lost 1 base to trimming and J lost 7 bases, with 10 bases between them. This CDR3 has 13 amino acids. In DNA form, the CDR3 reads TGCAGTGCTAGAGGATTGAGGAGTGAAAAACTGTTTTTT. Translating gives CSARGLRSEKLFF.

V and J are TRBV29-1 and TRBJ2-1; D possibly corresponds to TRBD2 (10 bases). CDR3 size: 16 residues. Germline-derived CDR1 and CDR2 are SQVTM and ANQGSEA. Trimming removed 6 bases from V and 7 bases from J, with 25 bases in between. In DNA form, the CDR3 reads TGCAGCGTCAGGGGACAGGGTGGAGCGGGGGGGAATGAGCAGTTCTTC. This gives the protein CSVRGQGGAGGNEQFF.

The chain uses TRBV28 and TRBJ2-7; 7 bases agree with TRBD2. The CDR3 extends over 15 amino acids. CDR1 and CDR2 (germline): MDHEN, SYDVKM. V trimming: 3 bases; J trimming: 1 base; junction bases outside the gene matches: 6. The CDR3 coding sequence is TGTGCCAGCAGTTTGGCGGGAGAGAGGTCCTACGAGCAGTACTTC. Its translation: CASSLAGERSYEQYF.

J is TRBJ2-7 and V is TRBV28, with D perhaps TRBD1 or TRBD2 (5 bases each). V was trimmed by 5 bases and J by 3 bases, leaving 17 bases between them. CDR3 length: 15 amino acids. The germline CDR1 and CDR2 sequences are MDHEN and SYDVKM. CDR3 amino acids: CASSPSGQGDYEQYF. DNA of the CDR3: TGTGCCAGCAGTCCCTCGGGGCAGGGTGACTACGAGCAGTACTTC.

The CDR3 protein is CASSLPLDRTIYEQYF. In nucleotides, the CDR3 is TGTGCCAGCAGCTTACCCTTGGACAGGACCATCTACGAGCAGTACTTC. The J gene is TRBJ2-7, the V gene TRBV7-2; 7 bases align to TRBD1. V was clipped by 2 bases and J by 3 bases; unmatched bases: 10. CDR1 SGHTA and CDR2 FQGNSA come from the germline V gene. The CDR3 is 16 residues long.

The genes are TRBV6-4 and TRBJ2-2; D remains ambiguous. Germline values: CDR1 MRHNA, CDR2 SNTAGT. The length of the CDR3 is 13 residues. Trimming left V 2 bases short and J 3 bases short, with 4 bases between. CDR3 region: CASSDRDTGELFF. Written as DNA, the CDR3 is TGTGCCAGCAGTGACAGGGACACCGGGGAGCTGTTTTTT.

This chain uses TRBV20-1 with TRBJ1-1; no firm D call. There are 14 residues in the CDR3. Germline values: CDR1 DFQATT, CDR2 SNEGSKA (reference sequence). V was cut by 4 bases and J by 3 bases, with 15 bases left in between. The CDR3 DNA reads as TGCAGTGCTACCGAGCGGGTTGAATACACTGAAGCTTTCTTT. This encodes CSATERVEYTEAFF.

The chain is built from TRBV12-3 or TRBV12-4 and TRBJ2-2, with D perhaps matching TRBD1 (6 bases). The V and J ends lost 2 bases and 3 bases respectively, with 10 bases between them. The CDR3 extends over 15 amino acids. In DNA, the CDR3 is TGTGCCAGCAGTTTAATACAGGGAGACACCGGGGAGCTGTTTTTT. This sequence encodes CASSLIQGDTGELFF.

In DNA form, the CDR3 reads TGTGCCAAAACCTGGGACAGGAACACTGAAGCTTTCTTT. It yields the protein CAKTWDRNTEAFF. The chain carries TRBV2 and TRBJ1-1; TRBD1 aligns across 7 bases. Germline V gene data show CDR1 as SNHLY and CDR2 as FYNNEI. Trimming cost V 10 bases and J 1 base; bases outside gene matches: 6. This CDR3 has 13 residues.

The V and J genes are TRBV20-1 and TRBJ2-3; 8 bases align to TRBD1. The CDR3 is made up of 16 amino acids. Germline V gives CDR1 DFQATT, CDR2 SNEGSKA (reference sequence). V lost 3 bases, J lost 2 bases, and 10 bases stayed unmatched. CDR3 region: CSASPTGQVITDTQYF. The CDR3 DNA reads TGCAGTGCTAGCCCCACGGGACAGGTGATCACAGATACGCAGTATTTT.

The J gene is TRBJ2-7, the V gene TRBV5-5; 12 positions agree with TRBD1. V trimming: 4 bases; J trimming: 12 bases; junction bases outside the gene matches: 11. The CDR3 length is 14 residues. Germline-derived CDR1 and CDR2 are SGHKS and YYEKEE (reference sequence). CDR3 sequence: CASSPTAGQGALYF. CDR3 in DNA: TGTGCCAGCAGCCCCACAGCGGGACAGGGGGCCCTGTACTTC.